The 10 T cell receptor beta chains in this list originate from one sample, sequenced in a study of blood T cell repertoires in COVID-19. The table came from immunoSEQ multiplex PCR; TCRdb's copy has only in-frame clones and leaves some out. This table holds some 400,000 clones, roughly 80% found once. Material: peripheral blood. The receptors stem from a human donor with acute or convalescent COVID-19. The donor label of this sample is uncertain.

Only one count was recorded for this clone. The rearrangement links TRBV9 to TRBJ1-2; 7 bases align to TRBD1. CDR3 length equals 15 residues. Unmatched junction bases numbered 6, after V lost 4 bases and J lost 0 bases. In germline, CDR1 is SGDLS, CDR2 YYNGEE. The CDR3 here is CASSFAGTANYGYTF. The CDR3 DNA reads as TGTGCCAGCAGCTTCGCCGGGACAGCTAACTATGGCTACACCTTC.

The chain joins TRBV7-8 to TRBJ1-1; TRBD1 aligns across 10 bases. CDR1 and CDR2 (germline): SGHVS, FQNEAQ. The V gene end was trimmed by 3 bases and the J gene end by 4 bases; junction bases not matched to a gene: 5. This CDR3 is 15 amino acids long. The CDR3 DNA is TGTGCCAGCAGCTTCTCCCGGGACAGGGGCACTGAAGCTTTCTTT. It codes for CASSFSRDRGTEAFF.

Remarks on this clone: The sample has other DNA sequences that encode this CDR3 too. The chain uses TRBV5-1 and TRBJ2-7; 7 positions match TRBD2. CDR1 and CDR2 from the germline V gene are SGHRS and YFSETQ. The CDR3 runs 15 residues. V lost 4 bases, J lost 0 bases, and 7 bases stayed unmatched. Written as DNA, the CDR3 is TGCGCCAGCAGCCTGGGGGGGACTTACTCCTACGAGCAGTACTTC. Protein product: CASSLGGTYSYEQYF.

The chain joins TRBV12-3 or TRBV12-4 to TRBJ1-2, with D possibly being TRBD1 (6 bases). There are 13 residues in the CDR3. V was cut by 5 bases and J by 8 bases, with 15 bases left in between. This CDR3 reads CASSPRGLGGYTF. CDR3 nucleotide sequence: TGTGCCAGCAGTCCCAGGGGATTGGGCGGCTACACCTTC.

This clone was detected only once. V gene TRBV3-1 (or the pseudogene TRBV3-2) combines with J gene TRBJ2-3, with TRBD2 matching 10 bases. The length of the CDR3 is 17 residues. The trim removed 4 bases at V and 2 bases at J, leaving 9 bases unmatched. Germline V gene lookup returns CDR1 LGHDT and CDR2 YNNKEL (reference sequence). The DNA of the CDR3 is TGTGCCAGCAGCCCAAGAGGAGCGGGAGGGCCCACAGATACGCAGTATTTT. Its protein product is CASSPRGAGGPTDTQYF.

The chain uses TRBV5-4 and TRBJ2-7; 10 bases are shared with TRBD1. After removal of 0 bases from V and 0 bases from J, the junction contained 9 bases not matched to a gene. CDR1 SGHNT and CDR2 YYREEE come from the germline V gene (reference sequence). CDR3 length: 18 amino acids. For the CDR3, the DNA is TGTGCCAGCAGCTTGGGTCCCAGGACAGGGGGGCTCTCCTACGAGCAGTACTTC. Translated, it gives CASSLGPRTGGLSYEQYF.

Here the CDR3 reads CASRGDRYYGYTF. DNA of the CDR3: TGTGCCAGCAGAGGGGACAGATATTATGGCTACACCTTC. This chain connects TRBV2 to TRBJ1-2, with TRBD1 identical over 7 bases. Per germline, CDR1 SNHLY and CDR2 FYNNEI. The CDR3 length is 13 residues. V dropped 6 bases and J dropped 5; count of bases not matched to a gene: 6.

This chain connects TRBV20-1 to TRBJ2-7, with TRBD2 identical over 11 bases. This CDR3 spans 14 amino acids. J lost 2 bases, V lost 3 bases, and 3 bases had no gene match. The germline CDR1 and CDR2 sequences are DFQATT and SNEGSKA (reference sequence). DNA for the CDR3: TGCAGTGCTAGTAGGACTAGCGGGCCCTACGAGCAGTACTTC. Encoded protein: CSASRTSGPYEQYF.

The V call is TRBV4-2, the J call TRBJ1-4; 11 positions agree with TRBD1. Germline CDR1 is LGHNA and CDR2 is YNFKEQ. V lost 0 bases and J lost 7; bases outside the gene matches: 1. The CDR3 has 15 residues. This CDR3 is CASSQDGTGGEKLFF. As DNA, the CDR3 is TGTGCCAGCAGCCAAGATGGGACAGGGGGTGAAAAACTGTTTTTT.

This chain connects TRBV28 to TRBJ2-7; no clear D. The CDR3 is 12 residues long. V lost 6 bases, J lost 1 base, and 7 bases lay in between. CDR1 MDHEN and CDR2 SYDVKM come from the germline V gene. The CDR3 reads CASSVGSYEQYF. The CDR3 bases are TGTGCCAGCAGCGTCGGGTCCTACGAGCAGTACTTC. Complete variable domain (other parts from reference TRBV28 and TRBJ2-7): DVKVTQSSRYLVKRTGEKVFLECVQDMDHENMFWYRQDPGLGLRLIYFSYDVKMKEKGDIPEGYSVSREKKERFSLILESASTNQTSMYLCASSVGSYEQYFGPGTRLTVT.